The 22 T cell receptor beta chains given below trace back to one sample, sequenced in a study of T cells after yellow fever vaccination (dated by TCRdb to between 2018 and 2021). Libraries were built with 5' RACE. The sequencing machine was an Illumina HiSeq 2500. The public reads were reanalyzed by TCRdb: fastp trimming at Q25, MiXCR alignment, in-frame beta chains only. Each CDR3 protein appears once, grouped with its most common genes and DNA. The sample yields about 140,000 distinct CDR3 sequences; 7.7% were counted once. The top ten constitute 0.55% to 0.9% of the sample. Sample treatment or condition, as interpreted from the label and publication: live attenuated yellow fever vaccine strain. The sequencing here drew on CD4+ T cells sorted from PBMCs, taken 5 days after the yellow fever booster vaccination. These TCRs come from a man in his thirties or forties who received the YFV17D yellow fever vaccine.

This clonotype was recorded at least ten times. V and J are TRBV7-2 and TRBJ2-3, with 7 nucleotides matching TRBD2. V was pared by 5 bases and J by 5 bases, with 10 bases of the junction left unmatched. Looked up from germline, CDR1 is SGHTA and CDR2 is FQGNSA. This CDR3 is built from 15 residues. The CDR3 nucleotides are TGTGCCAGCAGCGGTCTGGGGAGGGCCATAGATACGCAGTATTTT. It translates to CASSGLGRAIDTQYF.

This clonotype has a count of ten or more. This rearrangement joins TRBV7-2 to TRBJ2-5, with D possibly being TRBD2 (5 bases). The CDR3 loop spans 14 amino acids. Germline V lookup: CDR1 SGHTA, CDR2 FQGNSA. Trimming removed 1 base from V and 5 bases from J, with 11 bases in between. The CDR3 loop is CASSLGGMSETQYF. CDR3 sequence (DNA): TGTGCCAGCAGCTTAGGAGGGATGAGTGAGACCCAGTACTTC.

J is TRBJ1-2 and V is TRBV4-3, with D perhaps TRBD1 (6 bases). V gave up 0 bases and J gave up 8 bases, with 19 bases separating them. CDR3 length: 16 amino acids. Germline CDR1 and CDR2: LGHNA and YSLEER. This CDR3 reads CASSQEQGPGLNGYTF. In nucleotides, the CDR3 is TGCGCCAGCAGCCAAGAACAGGGACCGGGCTTGAACGGCTACACCTTC.

This clonotype was seen at least ten times. The chain carries TRBV29-1 and TRBJ2-3; 8 nucleotides agree with TRBD1. The CDR3 has 13 amino acids. The V and J ends lost 5 bases and 2 bases, in that order; junction bases with no gene match: 3. Germline CDR1 is SQVTM and CDR2 is ANQGSEA. The CDR3 spells CSVRDRFTDTQYF. The CDR3 bases are TGCAGCGTTCGGGACAGGTTCACAGATACGCAGTATTTT.

As concerns this clonotype: This may be a read error: a much more frequent sequence differs by one nucleotide. The chain has TRBV29-1 and TRBJ2-3, with D uncertain. The V end was cut by 7 bases, the J end by 4 bases, with 15 bases between. The V gene's germline CDR1 is SQVTM and CDR2 ANQGSEA. The CDR3 is 13 residues long. CDR3 DNA sequence: TGCAGCGCTGATGACAACGGCGCAGATACGCAGTATTTT. Translated, it gives CSADDNGADTQYF.

This clonotype was found a few times. The J gene is TRBJ2-1, the V gene TRBV7-2, with D tentatively TRBD1 (5 bases). Trimming stripped 1 base from V and 2 bases from J, with 12 bases between. From germline, CDR1 is SGHTA and CDR2 FQGNSA. There are 16 residues in the CDR3. The CDR3 bases are TGTGCCAGCAGCTTAGTCGCGACAGTCCCCTACAATGAGCAGTTCTTC. It specifies CASSLVATVPYNEQFF.

This clonotype occurred many times. The rearrangement joins TRBV6-1 to TRBJ2-7, with D perhaps matching TRBD1 (6 bases). The V gene lost 5 bases and the J gene lost 1 base, with 15 bases spanning the gap. This CDR3 spans 15 amino acids. CDR1 is MNHNS and CDR2 is SASEGT in the germline V gene. The CDR3 spells CASSRNREASYEQYF. The CDR3 DNA reads as TGTGCCAGCAGTCGCAACAGGGAAGCTTCCTACGAGCAGTACTTC.

This clonotype came up many times. The rearrangement uses TRBV12-3 or TRBV12-4 and TRBJ1-1, with TRBD1 as a possible D gene (5 bases). Trimming cost V 2 bases and J 10 bases, with 11 bases left between them. The CDR3 is 12 residues long. The DNA for the CDR3 is TGTGCCAGCAGTTTATCGCAGGGAGGAGCTTTCTTT. It encodes CASSLSQGGAFF.

The rearrangement uses TRBV3-1 and TRBJ2-1; 14 positions match TRBD2. This CDR3 is built from 18 residues. CDR1 and CDR2 from the germline V gene are LGHDT and YNNKEL (reference sequence). The CDR3 here is CTCRGLAGEAASYNEQFF. In nucleotides, the CDR3 is TGTACCTGCAGGGGACTAGCGGGAGAGGCTGCCTCCTACAATGAGCAGTTCTTC.

This rearrangement joins TRBV20-1 to TRBJ2-7; 11 nucleotides align to TRBD2. CDR1 and CDR2 (germline): DFQATT, SNEGSKA (reference sequence). Germline trimming cut 6 bases from V and 5 bases from J; bases unmatched to any gene: 15. This CDR3 contains 16 residues. CDR3 amino acids: CSATGPSGRTIHEQYF. CDR3 in DNA: TGCAGTGCGACGGGGCCTAGCGGGAGGACAATCCACGAGCAGTACTTC.

Turning to this clonotype: Just one base apart from a much larger clone, this may be a read error. The gene calls are TRBV7-9 and TRBJ2-1, with D uncertain. The CDR3 has 15 amino acids. V lost 3 bases to trimming and J lost 6 bases, with 15 bases between them. Germline loops: CDR1 SEHNR, CDR2 FQNEAQ (reference sequence). The DNA for the CDR3 is TGTGCCAGCAGCTTTACGGAAGGCCGTGGCAATGAGCAGTTCTTC. Translating it yields CASSFTEGRGNEQFF.

This clonotype was seen ten or more times. This sequence joins TRBV5-1 and TRBJ2-2; 7 bases align to TRBD1. Looked up from germline, CDR1 is SGHRS and CDR2 is YFSETQ. The CDR3 spans 16 residues. The ends lost 6 bases at V and 4 bases at J; junction bases unmatched: 12. CDR3 in amino acids: CASMTSGTVSTGELFF. As DNA, the CDR3 is TGCGCCAGCATGACCTCCGGGACAGTCAGCACCGGGGAGCTGTTTTTT. Full variable domain (rest looked up from reference TRBV5-1 and TRBJ2-2): KAGVTQTPRYLIKTRGQQVTLSCSPISGHRSVSWYQQTPGQGLQFLFEYFSETQRNKGNFPGRFSGRQFSNSRSEMNVSTLELGDSALYLCASMTSGTVSTGELFFGEGSRLTVL.

The sample holds many counts of this clonotype. The genes are TRBV19 and TRBJ2-7; 14 bases fit TRBD2. Germline lookup yields CDR1 LNHDA and CDR2 SQIVND (reference sequence). The CDR3 totals 17 residues. V lost 6 bases to trimming and J lost 2 bases; unmatched junction nucleotides: 9. CDR3 in amino acids: CASSPDRGLAGAYEQYF. The CDR3 DNA reads TGTGCCAGTAGCCCAGACAGGGGACTAGCGGGGGCCTACGAGCAGTACTTC.

The chain carries TRBV25-1 and TRBJ1-2, with TRBD1 matching 8 bases. Unmatched junction bases numbered 4, after V lost 6 bases and J lost 4 bases. CDR3 length: 13 amino acids. The germline CDR1 and CDR2 sequences are MGHDK and SYGVNS. CDR3 region: CASRDRGLYGYTF. The CDR3 DNA sequence: TGTGCCAGCAGAGACAGGGGACTCTATGGCTACACCTTC.

This clonotype was observed many times. The chain uses TRBV5-1 and TRBJ2-5; the D is unclear. V was cut by 4 bases and J by 3 bases, with 13 bases left in between. The CDR3 consists of 14 residues. In germline, CDR1 is SGHRS, CDR2 YFSETQ. CDR3 in DNA: TGCGCCAGCAGCAAAAACGGTGGCAAAGAGACCCAGTACTTC. This sequence encodes CASSKNGGKETQYF.

The chain links TRBV25-1 to TRBJ2-1, with a weak D call TRBD1 (5 bases). The CDR3 runs to 15 residues. Trimming shortened V by 5 bases and J by 7 bases, and 18 bases separated the two germline ends. The germline CDR1 and CDR2 sequences are MGHDK and SYGVNS. The DNA of the CDR3 is TGTGCCAGCAGTCAGCTGGCAGGGTGGGCAAATGAGCAGTTCTTC. Translating it yields CASSQLAGWANEQFF.

The table lists this clonotype with many counts. The chain uses TRBV19 and TRBJ2-7; 12 bases match TRBD2. V lost 6 bases to trimming and J lost 3 bases; unmatched junction nucleotides: 12. Germline V gene data show CDR1 as LNHDA and CDR2 as SQIVND (reference sequence). The CDR3 covers 17 residues. This chain's CDR3 is CASSRTSGNGMGYEQYF. DNA for the CDR3: TGTGCCAGTAGCCGGACTAGCGGGAACGGGATGGGCTACGAGCAGTACTTC.

This clonotype has a handful of counts. The J gene is TRBJ2-5, the V gene TRBV20-1; D uncertain. This CDR3 is built from 11 residues. Deletions cut 3 bases from V and 1 base from J, with 3 bases between. Germline loops: CDR1 DFQATT, CDR2 SNEGSKA (reference sequence). In DNA, the CDR3 is TGCAGTGCTAGGCCCCAAGAGACCCAGTACTTC. Encoded protein: CSARPQETQYF.

This clonotype has a count of ten or more. CDR3: CASSLGLAGLQNGEDTQYF. In nucleotides, the CDR3 is TGTGCCAGCAGCTTGGGACTAGCGGGGCTCCAAAACGGGGAAGATACGCAGTATTTT. The V gene is TRBV7-6, the J gene TRBJ2-3; TRBD2 matches at 13 bases. V shed 3 bases, J shed 5 bases, and the junction held 14 bases outside the gene matches. CDR1 SGHVS and CDR2 FNYEAQ come from the germline V gene. This CDR3 comprises 19 residues.

This clonotype was seen ten or more times. The chain employs TRBV29-1 and TRBJ2-1; D possibly corresponds to TRBD2 (6 bases). CDR1 and CDR2 from the germline V gene are SQVTM and ANQGSEA. The V gene lost 7 bases and the J gene lost 10 bases, with 17 bases spanning the gap. The CDR3 runs 12 residues. This CDR3 reads CSAGWGEGEQFF. The CDR3 DNA follows: TGCAGCGCAGGGTGGGGGGAAGGGGAGCAGTTCTTC.

This clonotype was observed many times. The chain joins TRBV23-1 to TRBJ2-5; D might be TRBD2 (6 bases). TRBV23-1 is an open reading frame whose function is uncertain. The CDR3 covers 17 residues. The V and J ends lost 0 bases and 7 bases respectively, with 21 bases between them. The CDR3 nucleotides read TGCGCCAGCAGTCAATCGAGGCGGAGATGGTGTAGCGGGACCCAGTACTTC. Translated, it gives CASSQSRRRWCSGTQYF.

This clonotype was counted ten times or more. V gene TRBV5-6 combines with J gene TRBJ2-7; D may match TRBD1 or TRBD2 (5 bases each). The CDR3 is made up of 14 amino acids. Germline CDR1 is SGHDT and CDR2 is YYEEEE. Deletions cut 1 base from V and 7 bases from J, with 15 bases between. In nucleotides, the CDR3 is TGTGCCAGCAGCTTGATCGGGGCCGGGGTGGAGCAGTACTTC. It codes for CASSLIGAGVEQYF.